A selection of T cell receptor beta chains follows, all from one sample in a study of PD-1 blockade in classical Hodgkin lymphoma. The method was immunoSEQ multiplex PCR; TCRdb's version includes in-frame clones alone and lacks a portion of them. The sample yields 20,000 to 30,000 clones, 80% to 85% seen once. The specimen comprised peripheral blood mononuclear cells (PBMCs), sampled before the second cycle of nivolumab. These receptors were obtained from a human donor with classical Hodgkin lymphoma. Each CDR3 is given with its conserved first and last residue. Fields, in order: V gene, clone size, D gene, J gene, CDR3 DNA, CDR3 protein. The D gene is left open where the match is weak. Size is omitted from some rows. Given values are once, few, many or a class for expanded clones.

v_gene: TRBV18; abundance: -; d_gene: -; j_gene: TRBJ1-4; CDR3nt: TGTGCCAGCTCACCGGGACTGACAACTAATGAAAAACTGTTTTTT; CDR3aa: CASSPGLTTNEKLFF
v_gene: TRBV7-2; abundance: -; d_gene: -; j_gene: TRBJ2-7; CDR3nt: TGTGCCAGCAGCTTAGTTCACCAGGGCCACGAGCAGTACTTC; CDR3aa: CASSLVHQGHEQYF
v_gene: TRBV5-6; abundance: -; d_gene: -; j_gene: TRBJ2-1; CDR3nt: TGTGCCAGCAGTCCTGACTTAAGCTCCTACAATGAGCAGTTCTTC; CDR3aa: CASSPDLSSYNEQFF
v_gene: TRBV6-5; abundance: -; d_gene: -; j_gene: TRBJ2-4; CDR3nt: TGTGCCAGCAGTTGGGACGCGGCAGGAGCCAAAAACATTCAGTACTTC; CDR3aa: CASSWDAAGAKNIQYF
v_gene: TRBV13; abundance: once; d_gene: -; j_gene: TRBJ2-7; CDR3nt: TGTGCCAGCAGCTTAGGTAGCGCTACCTACGAGCAGTACTTC; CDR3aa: CASSLGSATYEQYF
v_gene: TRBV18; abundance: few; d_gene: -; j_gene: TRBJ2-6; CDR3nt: TGTGCCAGCTCAGTGGACTCTGGGGCCAACGTCCTGACTTTC; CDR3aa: CASSVDSGANVLTF
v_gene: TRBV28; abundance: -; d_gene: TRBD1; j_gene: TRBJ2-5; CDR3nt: TGTGCCAGCAGCCTCCTATTTAGACAGGGGCAAGAGACCCAGTACTTC; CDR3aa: CASSLLFRQGQETQYF
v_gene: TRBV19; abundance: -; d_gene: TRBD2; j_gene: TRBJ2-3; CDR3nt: TGTGCCAGTAGGAAGAAGCTAGCGGGAGGAGCAGATACGCAGTATTTT; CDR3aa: CASRKKLAGGADTQYF
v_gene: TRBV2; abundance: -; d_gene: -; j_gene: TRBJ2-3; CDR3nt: TGTGCCAGAGGGGGGACAGCCGATACGCAGTATTTT; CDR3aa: CARGGTADTQYF
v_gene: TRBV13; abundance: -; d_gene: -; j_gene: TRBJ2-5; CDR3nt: TGTGCCAGCAGCTTTCGGATGGAGACCCAGTACTTC; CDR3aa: CASSFRMETQYF
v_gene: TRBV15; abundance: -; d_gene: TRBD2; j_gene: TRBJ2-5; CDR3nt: TGTGCCACCAGCAGAGACGCCGGGGGGGCCCAAGAGACCCAGTACTTC; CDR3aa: CATSRDAGGAQETQYF
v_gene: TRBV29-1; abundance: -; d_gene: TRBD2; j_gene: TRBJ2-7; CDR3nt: TGCAGCGTTGGCTCCGGGACAGGGCCTAGGGGACTAGCGGGAACGGTCTCCTACGAGCAGTACTTC; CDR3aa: CSVGSGTGPRGLAGTVSYEQYF
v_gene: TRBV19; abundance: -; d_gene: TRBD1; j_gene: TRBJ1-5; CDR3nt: TGTGCCAGTAGTATAGATCCGTCGACAGGGGCGAGCAATCAGCCCCAGCATTTT; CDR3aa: CASSIDPSTGASNQPQHF
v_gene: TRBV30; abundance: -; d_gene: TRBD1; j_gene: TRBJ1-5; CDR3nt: TGTGCCTGGACCGCCCCCGGGACAGGATATAGCAATCAGCCCCAGCATTTT; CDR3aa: CAWTAPGTGYSNQPQHF
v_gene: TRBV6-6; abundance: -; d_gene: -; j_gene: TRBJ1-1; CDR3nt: TGTGCCAGCAGTTATGGACAGAACACTGAAGCTTTCTTT; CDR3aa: CASSYGQNTEAFF